Shown below are 17 T cell receptor beta chains from a single sample sequenced in a study of shared clonotypes between healthy human individuals (dated by TCRdb to the early 2020s). Libraries came from the immunoSEQ multiplex PCR assay. TCRdb took over this immuneACCESS table, retaining in-frame rearrangements with V and J assigned. Such tables are incomplete; in checked studies, under half of the missing clones stem from an unresolved V gene, and the remainder is unexplained. The sample profile shows millions of clones; approximately 95% of them were found once. 0.39% of the sample is taken by the ten largest. What was sequenced was naive CD4+ T cells from PBMCs. Taken with the paper, the label for cell subset or site translates to: CD45RA+ positively selected. The origin of the receptors is a man younger than 35 in good health. Some clones in this sample may be carry-over from other donors' samples.

This rearrangement joins TRBV11-2 to TRBJ2-7; 9 bases are shared with TRBD1. The length of the CDR3 is 15 residues. V lost 1 base, J lost 5 bases, and 6 bases stayed unmatched. Germline values: CDR1 SGHAT, CDR2 FQNNGV. The CDR3 DNA reads TGTGCCAGCAGCTTAGTCACAGGGGGCATAGACGAGCAGTACTTC. It specifies CASSLVTGGIDEQYF.

J is TRBJ1-1 and V is TRBV7-2; D not certain. V lost 6 bases and J lost 1, with 9 bases in between. Germline loops: CDR1 SGHTA, CDR2 FQGNSA. The CDR3 length is 13 residues. The CDR3 DNA is TGTGCCAGCAGTCCACAAGCGAACACTGAAGCTTTCTTT. Its protein product is CASSPQANTEAFF.

This chain uses TRBV6-4 with TRBJ2-5, with D possibly being TRBD1 (6 bases). V gave up 6 bases and J gave up 4 bases, with 12 bases separating them. The germline V gene has CDR1 MRHNA and CDR2 SNTAGT. CDR3 size: 13 residues. The CDR3 is CASRGAYRETQYF. CDR3 sequence (DNA): TGTGCCAGCAGGGGGGCCTACCGAGAGACCCAGTACTTC.

The rearrangement joins TRBV7-3 to TRBJ2-3; TRBD2 matches at 7 bases. This CDR3 spans 14 amino acids. The ends lost 6 bases at V and 8 bases at J; junction bases unmatched: 11. Germline loops: CDR1 SGHTA, CDR2 FQGTGA. The CDR3 region is CASRAGSPGTTQYF. The CDR3 DNA reads as TGTGCCAGCAGAGCGGGGTCCCCGGGAACTACGCAGTATTTT. Together with reference TRBV7-3 and TRBJ2-3, the CDR3 gives the full variable domain: GAGVSQTPSNKVTEKGKYVELRCDPISGHTALYWYRQSLGQGPEFLIYFQGTGAADDSGLPNDRFFAVRPEGSVSTLKIQRTERGDSAVYLCASRAGSPGTTQYFGPGTRLTVL.

The chain links TRBV7-8 to TRBJ2-1; 7 bases line up with TRBD2. Germline V gene sequence: CDR1 SGHVS, CDR2 FQNEAQ. V lost 0 bases, J lost 6 bases, and 2 bases stayed unmatched. CDR3 length: 14 residues. The CDR3 here is CASSLAGLFNEQFF. The DNA of the CDR3 is TGTGCCAGCAGCTTAGCGGGACTATTCAATGAGCAGTTCTTC.

Only a few counts were recorded for this clone. The sample contains more than one DNA sequence encoding this CDR3. The chain joins TRBV30 to TRBJ1-1; D gene uncertain. V shed 0 bases and J shed 0 bases, with 5 bases lying between them. The CDR3 has 13 residues. Germline assignment: CDR1 GTSNPN and CDR2 SVGIG (reference sequence). CDR3 residues: CAWSVQLNTEAFF. For the CDR3, the DNA is TGTGCCTGGAGTGTACAGCTGAACACTGAAGCTTTCTTT.

The rearrangement uses TRBV9 and TRBJ2-7; possibly TRBD2 for D (6 bases). The CDR3 runs 14 residues. Trimming shortened V by 0 bases and J by 3 bases, and 10 bases separated the two germline ends. The germline gives CDR1 SGDLS, CDR2 YYNGEE. In DNA form, the CDR3 reads TGTGCCAGCAGCGTAGGGCGGGACCTCTACGAGCAGTACTTC. Translating gives CASSVGRDLYEQYF. Full variable domain (remainder filled in from reference TRBV9 and TRBJ2-7): DSGVTQTPKHLITATGQRVTLRCSPRSGDLSVYWYQQSLDQGLQFLIQYYNGEERAKGNILERFSAQQFPDLHSELNLSSLELGDSALYFCASSVGRDLYEQYFGPGTRLTVT.

The CDR3 is CATSGRNTEAFF. The CDR3 nucleotides are TGTGCCACCTCCGGACGGAACACTGAAGCTTTCTTT. The chain is built from TRBV19 and TRBJ1-1; D is unresolved. Trimming pared 10 bases from V and 1 base from J, leaving 10 bases between. The V gene's germline CDR1 is LNHDA and CDR2 SQIVND (reference sequence). This CDR3 comprises 12 residues.

CDR3 amino acids: CASSTSGANVLTF. CDR3 nucleotides: TGTGCCAGCAGTACCTCTGGGGCCAACGTCCTGACTTTC. V and J are TRBV27 and TRBJ2-6; D call uncertain. Germline CDR1 MNHEY, CDR2 SMNVEV (reference sequence). Trimming cost V 5 bases and J 0 bases, with 2 bases left between them. The CDR3 has 13 residues.

The sample holds one count of this clone. This chain connects TRBV4-2 to TRBJ2-3, with TRBD2 matching 11 bases. J was trimmed by 4 bases and V by 1 base; bases with no gene match: 4. The CDR3 is made up of 16 amino acids. Germline loops: CDR1 LGHNA, CDR2 YNFKEQ. In nucleotides, the CDR3 is TGTGCCAGCAGCCAAGTTCTAGCGGGAGGAGCAGATACGCAGTATTTT. Translating gives CASSQVLAGGADTQYF.

The CDR3 is CASSEWGQGGLNTGELFF. The CDR3 bases are TGTGCCAGCAGTGAATGGGGACAGGGCGGCTTGAACACCGGGGAGCTGTTTTTT. The chain uses TRBV6-1 and TRBJ2-2; 9 positions match TRBD1. CDR3 size: 18 residues. Germline V CDR1 and CDR2: MNHNS, SASEGT. The V gene end was trimmed by 2 bases and the J gene end by 1 base; junction bases not matched to a gene: 8.

The chain has TRBV9 and TRBJ2-3, with D possibly being TRBD1 (5 bases). Germline CDR1 reads SGDLS; CDR2 reads YYNGEE. The CDR3 length is 16 residues. The V end was cut by 0 bases, the J end by 7 bases, with 18 bases between. The CDR3 nucleotides are TGTGCCAGCAGCGTAGGTGTGGGGCTGTTATACTATACGCAGTATTTT. Translating it yields CASSVGVGLLYYTQYF.

This clone appeared once. The rearrangement joins TRBV6-5 to TRBJ1-2, with 9 bases matching TRBD1. V trimming: 6 bases; J trimming: 7 bases; junction bases outside the gene matches: 9. This CDR3 comprises 14 residues. The V gene's germline CDR1 is MNHEY and CDR2 SVGAGI. The CDR3 is CASRPDRGRSGYTF. The DNA for the CDR3 is TGTGCCAGCAGGCCGGACAGGGGACGGAGTGGCTACACCTTC.

This clone is a singleton in its sample. The gene calls are TRBV7-7 and TRBJ1-1; the match to TRBD1 covers 8 bases. Trimming removed 3 bases from V and 1 base from J; junction bases left unmatched: 7. This CDR3 region has 16 residues. CDR1 is SSHAT, CDR2 FNYEAQ, per germline (reference sequence). The CDR3 sequence: CASSLGDRRPNTEAFF. CDR3 nucleotides: TGTGCCAGCAGCTTGGGGGACAGGCGCCCGAACACTGAAGCTTTCTTT.

As to this clone: The sample holds other DNA sequences that translate to the same CDR3. This rearrangement joins TRBV5-1 to TRBJ2-3; D is ambiguous. Germline lookup yields CDR1 SGHRS and CDR2 YFSETQ. V was clipped by 1 base and J by 6 bases, with 3 bases between them. This CDR3 contains 11 residues. CDR3 nucleotide sequence: TGCGCCAGCAGCTTGACGGATACGCAGTATTTT. This sequence encodes CASSLTDTQYF.

A note on this clone: Other DNA sequences from this sample encode an identical CDR3 as well. The CDR3 DNA reads as TGTGCCAGCAGTCCGCGGGACAGCTCCTACGAGCAGTACTTC. It specifies CASSPRDSSYEQYF. The chain recombines TRBV27 with TRBJ2-7, with a weak D call TRBD1 (7 bases). The V end was cut by 5 bases, the J end by 0 bases, with 11 bases between. CDR1 is MNHEY, CDR2 SMNVEV, per germline (reference sequence). The CDR3 totals 14 residues.

The chain carries TRBV15 and TRBJ2-2, with TRBD1 identical over 8 bases. CDR3 length: 17 amino acids. The ends lost 0 bases at V and 8 bases at J; junction bases unmatched: 11. Per germline, CDR1 LNHNV and CDR2 YYDKDF (reference sequence). CDR3 nucleotide sequence: TGTGCCACCAGCAGAGATGGGGGACAGGCCCTAGGAGGGGAGCTGTTTTTT. Residues: CATSRDGGQALGGELFF.